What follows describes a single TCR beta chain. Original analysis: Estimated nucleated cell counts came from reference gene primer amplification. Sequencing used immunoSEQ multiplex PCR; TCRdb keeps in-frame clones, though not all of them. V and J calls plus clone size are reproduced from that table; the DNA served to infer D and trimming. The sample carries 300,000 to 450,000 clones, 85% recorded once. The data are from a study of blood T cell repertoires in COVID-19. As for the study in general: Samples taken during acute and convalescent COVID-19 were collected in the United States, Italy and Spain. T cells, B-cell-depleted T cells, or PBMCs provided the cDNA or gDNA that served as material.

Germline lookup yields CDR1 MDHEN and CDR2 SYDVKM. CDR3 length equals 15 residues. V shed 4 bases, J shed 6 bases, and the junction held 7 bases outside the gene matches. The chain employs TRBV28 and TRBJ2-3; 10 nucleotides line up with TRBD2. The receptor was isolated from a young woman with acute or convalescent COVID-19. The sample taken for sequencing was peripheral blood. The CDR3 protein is CASSSVSGGKDTQYF. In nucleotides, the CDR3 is TGTGCCAGCAGTTCCGTTAGCGGGGGGAAGGATACGCAGTATTTT.